This T cell receptor (beta chain) was observed in a study of OX40 agonist ivuxolimab in advanced cancers. Study-level background: The drug used for patients, ivuxolimab, was an agonistic anti-OX40 (CD134) antibody. Mean age about 60 years, range roughly 23 to 79; 82.7% male.

Excluded were patients having autoimmune disease history or systemic immunosuppression. Libraries were prepared by immunoSEQ multiplex PCR; TCRdb keeps only in-frame clonotypes and omits some of them. The repertoire holds under 55,000 clones, with less than 90% as singletons. This specimen consisted of CD4+ or CD8+ T cells sorted from blood, obtained in a trial of the OX40 agonist ivuxolimab. The clonotype originates from an adult with an advanced solid tumor such as melanoma, head and neck, liver or kidney cancer.

CDR3 in amino acids: CASSLWDTLNTEAFF. The CDR3 coding sequence is TGTGCCAGTAGTCTGTGGGACACGTTGAACACTGAAGCTTTCTTT. This chain uses TRBV19 with TRBJ1-1; D is perhaps TRBD1 (6 bases). Deletions cut 5 bases from V and 0 bases from J, with 13 bases between. This CDR3 spans 15 amino acids. Per germline, CDR1 LNHDA and CDR2 SQIVND (reference sequence).